This T cell receptor beta chain came from a study of blood T cell repertoires in COVID-19. CDR1 and CDR2 (germline): SGHRS, YFSETQ. With V trimmed by 4 bases and J by 1 base, 18 bases remained unmatched. The CDR3 runs to 19 residues. Some clones are missing from TCRdb's copy, which holds only in-frame ones; the method was immunoSEQ multiplex PCR. The sample yields about 160,000 clones, more than 75% seen once. This receptor was taken from a woman between 45 and 60 years old who had recovered from COVID-19. J is TRBJ1-1 and V is TRBV5-1, with 8 bases that match TRBD1. Sequencing input: PBMCs or T cells enriched from blood (not recorded which). This CDR3 is CASSPRGQGSIRRNTEAFF. The CDR3 DNA is TGCGCCAGCAGCCCCCGAGGACAGGGTTCGATTCGGAGGAACACTGAAGCTTTCTTT.